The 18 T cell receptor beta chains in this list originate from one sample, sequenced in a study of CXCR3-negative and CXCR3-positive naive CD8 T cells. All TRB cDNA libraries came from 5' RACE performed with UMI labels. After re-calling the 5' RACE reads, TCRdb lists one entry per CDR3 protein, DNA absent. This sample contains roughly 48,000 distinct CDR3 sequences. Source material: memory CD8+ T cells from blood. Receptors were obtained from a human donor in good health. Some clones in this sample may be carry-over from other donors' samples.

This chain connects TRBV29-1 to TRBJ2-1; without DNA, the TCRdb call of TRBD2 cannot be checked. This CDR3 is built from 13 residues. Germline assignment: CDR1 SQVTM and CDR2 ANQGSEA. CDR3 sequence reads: CSARGGLSNEQFF.

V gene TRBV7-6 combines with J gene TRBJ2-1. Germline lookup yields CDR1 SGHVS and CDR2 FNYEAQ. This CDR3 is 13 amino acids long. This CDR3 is CASSLYSDNEQFF.

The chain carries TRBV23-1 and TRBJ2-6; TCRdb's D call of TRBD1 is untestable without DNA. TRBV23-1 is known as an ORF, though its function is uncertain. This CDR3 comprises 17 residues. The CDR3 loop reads CASSLPGPKRRANVLTF.

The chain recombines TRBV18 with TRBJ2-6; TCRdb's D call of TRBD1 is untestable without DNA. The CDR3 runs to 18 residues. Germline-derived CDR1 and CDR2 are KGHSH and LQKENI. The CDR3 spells CASSRRQGALSGANVLTF.

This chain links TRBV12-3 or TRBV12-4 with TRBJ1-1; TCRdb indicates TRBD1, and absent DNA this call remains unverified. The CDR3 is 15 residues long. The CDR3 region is CASSFWDGTNTEAFF.

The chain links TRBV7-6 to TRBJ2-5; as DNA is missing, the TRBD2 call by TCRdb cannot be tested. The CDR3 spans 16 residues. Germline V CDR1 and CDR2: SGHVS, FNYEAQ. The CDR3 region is CASSPSGSGGWETQYF.

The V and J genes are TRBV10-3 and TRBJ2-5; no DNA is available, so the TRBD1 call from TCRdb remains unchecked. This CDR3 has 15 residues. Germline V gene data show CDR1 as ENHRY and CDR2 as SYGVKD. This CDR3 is CAISVLGADQETQYF.

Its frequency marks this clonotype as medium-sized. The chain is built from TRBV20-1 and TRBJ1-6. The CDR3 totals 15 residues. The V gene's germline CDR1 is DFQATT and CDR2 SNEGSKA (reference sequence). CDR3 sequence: CSARGIEEDNSPLHF.

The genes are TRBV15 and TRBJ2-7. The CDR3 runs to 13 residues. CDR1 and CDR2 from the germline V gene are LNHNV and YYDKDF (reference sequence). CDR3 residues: CATSAVGTYEQYF.

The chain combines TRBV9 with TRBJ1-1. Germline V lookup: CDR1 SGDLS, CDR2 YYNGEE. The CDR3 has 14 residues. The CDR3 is CASSASSMNTEAFF.

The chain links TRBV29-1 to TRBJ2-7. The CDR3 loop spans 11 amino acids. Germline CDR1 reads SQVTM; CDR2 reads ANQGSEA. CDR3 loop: CSVDRNYEQYF.

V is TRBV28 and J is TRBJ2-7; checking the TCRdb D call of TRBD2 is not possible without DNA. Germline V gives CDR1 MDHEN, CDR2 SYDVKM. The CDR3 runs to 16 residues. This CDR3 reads CASSTGLADTWGEQYF. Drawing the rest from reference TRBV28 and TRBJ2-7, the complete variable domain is DVKVTQSSRYLVKRTGEKVFLECVQDMDHENMFWYRQDPGLGLRLIYFSYDVKMKEKGDIPEGYSVSREKKERFSLILESASTNQTSMYLCASSTGLADTWGEQYFGPGTRLTVT.

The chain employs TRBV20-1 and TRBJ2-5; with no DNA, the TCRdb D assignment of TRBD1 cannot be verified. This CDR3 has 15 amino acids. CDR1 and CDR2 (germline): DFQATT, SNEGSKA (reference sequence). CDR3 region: CSARSGTGRGETQYF.

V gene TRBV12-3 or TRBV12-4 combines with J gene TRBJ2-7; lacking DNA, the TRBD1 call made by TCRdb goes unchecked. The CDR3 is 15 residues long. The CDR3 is CASSLSGRPLDEQYF.

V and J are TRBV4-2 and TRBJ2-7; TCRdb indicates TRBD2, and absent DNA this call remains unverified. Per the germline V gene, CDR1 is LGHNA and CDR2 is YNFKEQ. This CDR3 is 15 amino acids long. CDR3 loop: CASSQPAGSSYEQYF.

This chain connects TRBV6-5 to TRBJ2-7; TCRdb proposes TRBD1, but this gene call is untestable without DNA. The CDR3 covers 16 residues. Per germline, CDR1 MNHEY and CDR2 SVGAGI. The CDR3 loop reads CASSYGAELSNYEQYF.

The CDR3 sequence: CSVARTGALDEQFF. The J gene is TRBJ2-1, the V gene TRBV29-1; with no DNA, the TCRdb D assignment of TRBD1 cannot be verified. This CDR3 region has 14 residues. Germline CDR1 SQVTM, CDR2 ANQGSEA.

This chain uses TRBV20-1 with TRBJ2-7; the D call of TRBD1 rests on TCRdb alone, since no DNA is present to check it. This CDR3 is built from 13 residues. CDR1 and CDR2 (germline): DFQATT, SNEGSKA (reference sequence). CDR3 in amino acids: CSARGGVEYEQYF.